The sequence of this TCR beta chain was determined in a study of blood T cells in healthy people across ages. Whole-study findings and limits: Roughly linear age-related decline in beta diversity appeared, significant by age around 42. Possibly confounding the expanded clonotype changes was the fact that donor CMV status was unknown.

The use of a sample-barcoded 5' primer and a J-beta primer mix characterized a second PCR of about 7 to 12 cycles. TCRdb re-derived calls from the 5' RACE reads in MiXCR, one entry per CDR3 protein. The data hold fewer than 750,000 distinct CDR3 sequences, with approximately 52% observed a single time. In this sample, this clonotype turned up many times. Its antigen is currently unknown. The sequencing input was blood. The TCR was taken from a woman of 80 years or more in good health.

This chain's CDR3 is CASSFSGTAETQYF. For the CDR3, the DNA is TGTGCCAGCAGCTTCTCCGGGACAGCGGAGACCCAGTACTTC. The V gene is TRBV5-5, the J gene TRBJ2-5, with TRBD1 identical over 7 bases. The V and J ends lost 2 bases and 5 bases, in that order; junction bases with no gene match: 6. The CDR3 spans 14 residues. Germline CDR1 reads SGHKS; CDR2 reads YYEKEE (reference sequence). The full variable domain, with the rest looked up from reference TRBV5-5 and TRBJ2-5, is DAGVTQSPTHLIKTRGQQVTLRCSPISGHKSVSWYQQVLGQGPQFIFQYYEKEERGRGNFPDRFSARQFPNYSSELNVNALLLGDSALYLCASSFSGTAETQYFGPGTRLLVL.